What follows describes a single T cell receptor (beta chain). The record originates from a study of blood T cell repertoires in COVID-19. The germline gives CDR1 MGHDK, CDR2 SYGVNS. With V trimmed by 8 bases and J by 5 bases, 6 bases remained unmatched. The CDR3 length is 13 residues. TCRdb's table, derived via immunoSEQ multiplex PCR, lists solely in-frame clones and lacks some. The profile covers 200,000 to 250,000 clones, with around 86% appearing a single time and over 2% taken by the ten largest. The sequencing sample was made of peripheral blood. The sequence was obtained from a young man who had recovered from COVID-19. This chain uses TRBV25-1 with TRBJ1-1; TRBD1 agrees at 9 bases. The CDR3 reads CASGGQGGTEAFF. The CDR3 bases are TGTGCCAGCGGGGGACAGGGAGGTACTGAAGCTTTCTTT.